This T cell receptor beta chain was found in a study of blood T cell repertoires in COVID-19. The overall study: Samples came from the United States, Italy and Spain, spanning acute and convalescent COVID-19.

In the original workflow: Amplifying reference gene primers gave estimates of nucleated cell counts. Clones were sequenced by immunoSEQ multiplex PCR, and TCRdb holds only the in-frame ones, with some missing. V and J calls and clone size are given by that table; D and trimming were obtained from the DNA. The table includes hundreds of thousands of clones, approximately 90% detected once. V was clipped by 1 base and J by 4 bases; unmatched bases: 8. There are 15 residues in the CDR3. Germline V gene data show CDR1 as SQVTM and CDR2 as ANQGSEA. Enrollees, about 18 to 90 years old, lived in 25 or so US areas. Exposed study participants had met a COVID-19 case within 2 weeks before entry. This clone has just one count.

Source material: PBMCs or T cells enriched from blood (not recorded which). The chain employs TRBV29-1 and TRBJ2-7; 9 positions agree with TRBD2. The receptor comes from a woman between 18 and 29 years old who had been exposed to COVID-19. CDR3 amino acids: CSVEVERGAFYEQYF. The CDR3 nucleotides are TGCAGCGTTGAAGTCGAGCGGGGGGCCTTTTACGAGCAGTACTTC.